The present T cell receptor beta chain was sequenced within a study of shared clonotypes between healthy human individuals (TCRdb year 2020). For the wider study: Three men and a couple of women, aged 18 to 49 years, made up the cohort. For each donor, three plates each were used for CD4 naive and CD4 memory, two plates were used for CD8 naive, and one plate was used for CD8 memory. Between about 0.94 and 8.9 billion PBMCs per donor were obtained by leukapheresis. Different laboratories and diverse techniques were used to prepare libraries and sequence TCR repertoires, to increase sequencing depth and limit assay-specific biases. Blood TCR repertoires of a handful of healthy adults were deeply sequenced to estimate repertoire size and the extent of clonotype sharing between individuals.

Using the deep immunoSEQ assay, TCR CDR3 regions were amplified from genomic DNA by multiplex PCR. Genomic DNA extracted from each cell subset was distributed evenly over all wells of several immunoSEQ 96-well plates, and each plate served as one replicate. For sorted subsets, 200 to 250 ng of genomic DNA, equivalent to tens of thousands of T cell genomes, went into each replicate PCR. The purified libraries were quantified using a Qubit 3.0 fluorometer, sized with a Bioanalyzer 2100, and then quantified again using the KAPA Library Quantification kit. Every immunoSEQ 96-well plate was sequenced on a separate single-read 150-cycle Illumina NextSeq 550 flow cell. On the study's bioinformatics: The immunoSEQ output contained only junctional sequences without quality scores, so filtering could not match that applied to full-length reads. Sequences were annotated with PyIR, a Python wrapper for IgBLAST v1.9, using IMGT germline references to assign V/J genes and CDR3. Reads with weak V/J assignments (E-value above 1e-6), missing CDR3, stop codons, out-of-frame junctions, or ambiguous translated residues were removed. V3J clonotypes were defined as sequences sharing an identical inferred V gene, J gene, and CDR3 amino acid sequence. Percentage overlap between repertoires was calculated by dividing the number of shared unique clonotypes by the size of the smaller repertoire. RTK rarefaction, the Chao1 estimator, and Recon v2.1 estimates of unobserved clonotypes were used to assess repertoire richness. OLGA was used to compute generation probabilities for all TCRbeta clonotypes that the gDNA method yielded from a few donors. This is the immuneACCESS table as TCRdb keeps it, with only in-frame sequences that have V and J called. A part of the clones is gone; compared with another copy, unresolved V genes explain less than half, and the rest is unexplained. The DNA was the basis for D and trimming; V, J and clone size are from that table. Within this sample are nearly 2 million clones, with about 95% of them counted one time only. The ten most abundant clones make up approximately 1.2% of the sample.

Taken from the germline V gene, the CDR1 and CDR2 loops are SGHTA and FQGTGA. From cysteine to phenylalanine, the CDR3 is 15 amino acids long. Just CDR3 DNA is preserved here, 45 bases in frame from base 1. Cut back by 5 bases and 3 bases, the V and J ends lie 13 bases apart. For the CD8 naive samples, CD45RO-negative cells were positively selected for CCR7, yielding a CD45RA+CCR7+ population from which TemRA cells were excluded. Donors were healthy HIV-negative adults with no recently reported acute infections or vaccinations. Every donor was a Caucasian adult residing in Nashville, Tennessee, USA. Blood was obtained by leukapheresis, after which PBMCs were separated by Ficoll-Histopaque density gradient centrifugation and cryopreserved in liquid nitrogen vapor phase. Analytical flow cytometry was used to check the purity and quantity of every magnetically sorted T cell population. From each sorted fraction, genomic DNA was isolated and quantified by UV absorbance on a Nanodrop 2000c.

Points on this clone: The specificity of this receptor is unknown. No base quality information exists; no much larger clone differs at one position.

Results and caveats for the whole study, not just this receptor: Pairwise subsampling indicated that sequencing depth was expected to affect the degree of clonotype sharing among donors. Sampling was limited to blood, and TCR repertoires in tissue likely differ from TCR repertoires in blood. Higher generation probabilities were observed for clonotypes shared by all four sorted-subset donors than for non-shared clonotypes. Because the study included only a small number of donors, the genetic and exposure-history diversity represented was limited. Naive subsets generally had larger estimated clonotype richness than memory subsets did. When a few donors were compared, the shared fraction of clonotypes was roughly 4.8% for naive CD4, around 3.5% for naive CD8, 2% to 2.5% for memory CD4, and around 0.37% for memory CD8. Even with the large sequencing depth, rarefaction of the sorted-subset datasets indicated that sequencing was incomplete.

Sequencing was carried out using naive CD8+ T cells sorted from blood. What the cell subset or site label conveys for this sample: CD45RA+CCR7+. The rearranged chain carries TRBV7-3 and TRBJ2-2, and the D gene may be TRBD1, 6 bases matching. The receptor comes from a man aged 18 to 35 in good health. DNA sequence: TGTGCCAGCAGCCTCGGCGCAGGGGACACCGGGGAGCTGTTTTTT. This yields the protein CASSLGAGDTGELFF.